The 3 T cell receptor beta chains below were found in one sample sequenced in a study of T cells in localized non-small cell lung cancer. Produced via immunoSEQ multiplex PCR; TCRdb's table is partial and in-frame only. The table lists 2,000 to 3,000 clones, roughly 34% of them singletons. The sample consisted of lung tumor tissue, taken before any cancer treatment. The receptors here all came from a female donor of 60 years or more with stage II squamous cell lung carcinoma.

The gene calls are TRBV18 and TRBJ1-1; D is unclear. The CDR3 is 12 amino acids. Germline lookup yields CDR1 KGHSH and CDR2 LQKENI. V was cut by 4 bases and J by 3 bases, with 6 bases left in between. CDR3 region: CASSLVDTEAFF. CDR3 nucleotide sequence: TGTGCCAGCTCACTGGTGGACACTGAAGCTTTCTTT.

The J gene is TRBJ1-5, the V gene TRBV19; TRBD1 matches 10 bases. After removal of 2 bases from V and 3 bases from J, the junction contained 4 bases not matched to a gene. The CDR3 spans 16 residues. CDR1 LNHDA and CDR2 SQIVND come from the germline V gene (reference sequence). For the CDR3, the DNA is TGTGCCAGTAGTATATGGGGACAGGGGTCCAATCAGCCCCAGCATTTT. This translates into CASSIWGQGSNQPQHF.

The chain carries TRBV11-3 and TRBJ2-7, with TRBD1 identical over 7 bases. Trimming cost V 2 bases and J 0 bases; bases outside gene matches: 4. Per germline, CDR1 SGHNT and CDR2 YENEEA. This CDR3 spans 15 amino acids. CDR3 protein: CASSLTTGDSYEQYF. The CDR3 nucleotides read TGTGCCAGCAGCTTAACTACAGGGGACTCCTACGAGCAGTACTTC.